Below are 19 T cell receptor beta chains sequenced from a single sample in a study of beta chain features in type 1 diabetes. Study-level points and caveats: TCRB CDR3s from Type 1 diabetes patients were moderately but significantly shorter in all four CD4+ subsets.

Investigators reverse transcribed all isolated RNA, so they sequenced expressed TCRB transcripts. The protocol was immunoSEQ multiplex PCR, while the TCRdb copy is restricted to in-frame clones and leaves out a portion. The sample carries around 50,000 clones, around 40% recorded once. These receptors lack a known antigen. Sequencing input: stem cell memory CD4+ T cells from blood. These receptors were collected from a man younger than 40 with type 1 diabetes.

This clone came up a few times. The chain has TRBV19 and TRBJ2-1; 8 bases line up with TRBD1. Trimming cost V 5 bases and J 6 bases; bases outside gene matches: 9. CDR1 and CDR2 from the germline V gene are LNHDA and SQIVND (reference sequence). The CDR3 is 15 residues long. The CDR3 sequence is CASSPGGLLGNEQFF. The CDR3, as DNA: TGTGCCAGTAGTCCAGGGGGCCTCCTAGGCAATGAGCAGTTCTTC.

This clone has only a few counts. The V call is TRBV5-4, the J call TRBJ2-5, with D tentatively TRBD2 (6 bases). The CDR3 loop spans 14 amino acids. V lost 4 bases, J lost 4 bases, and 14 bases lay in between. Germline CDR1 and CDR2: SGHNT and YYREEE (reference sequence). The DNA of the CDR3 is TGTGCCAGCAGCCAAGCGGGTCGCGGAGAGACCCAGTACTTC. It yields the protein CASSQAGRGETQYF. Based on the CDR3 plus reference TRBV5-4 and TRBJ2-5, the full variable domain is ETGVTQSPTHLIKTRGQQVTLRCSSQSGHNTVSWYQQALGQGPQFIFQYYREEENGRGNFPPRFSGLQFPNYSSELNVNALELDDSALYLCASSQAGRGETQYFGPGTRLLVL.

This rearrangement joins TRBV5-1 to TRBJ2-7; 9 bases are a match to TRBD2. Germline V gives CDR1 SGHRS, CDR2 YFSETQ. The CDR3 covers 16 residues. V gave up 0 bases and J gave up 3 bases; unmatched junction bases: 7. CDR3 nucleotides: TGCGCCAGCAGCTTGGTGGGTAGCGGGAGATTCTACGAGCAGTACTTC. Residues: CASSLVGSGRFYEQYF.

With respect to this clone: In the same sample, other DNA sequences code for this CDR3. The V gene is TRBV6-1, the J gene TRBJ1-2, with D uncertain. The CDR3 spans 11 residues. Per the germline V gene, CDR1 is MNHNS and CDR2 is SASEGT. Trimming shortened V by 3 bases and J by 4 bases, and 3 bases separated the two germline ends. CDR3 DNA sequence: TGTGCCAGCAGTGACAGCTATGGCTACACCTTC. Its translation: CASSDSYGYTF.

In nucleotides, the CDR3 is TGTGCCAGCAGCTTGCTCCCCGGGAGCATGGCCGACGAGCAGTACTTC. As protein: CASSLLPGSMADEQYF. The V gene is TRBV5-6, the J gene TRBJ2-7, with D possibly matching TRBD2 (6 bases). This CDR3 region has 16 residues. Per germline, CDR1 SGHDT and CDR2 YYEEEE. Trimming pared 1 base from V and 5 bases from J, leaving 19 bases between.

The gene calls are TRBV29-1 and TRBJ2-7; 11 nucleotides align to TRBD1. Unmatched junction bases numbered 6, after V lost 7 bases and J lost 4 bases. Germline lookup yields CDR1 SQVTM and CDR2 ANQGSEA. This CDR3 has 13 amino acids. CDR3 in amino acids: CSAGRDRGYEQYF. The CDR3 region has the DNA TGCAGCGCTGGACGGGACAGGGGGTACGAGCAGTACTTC.

The chain couples TRBV20-1 to TRBJ2-3, with 8 bases fitting TRBD2. J gave up 8 bases and V 5 bases, and 3 bases lay outside the gene matches. The CDR3 is made up of 11 amino acids. Germline values: CDR1 DFQATT, CDR2 SNEGSKA (reference sequence). CDR3 DNA sequence: TGCAGTGCTCCTCTAGCGGGTACGCAGTATTTT. This translates into CSAPLAGTQYF.

This clone was counted only a few times. CDR3 loop: CASNYLGTGHRQPQHF. As DNA, the CDR3 is TGTGCCAGCAATTACCTGGGGACAGGGCACCGTCAGCCCCAGCATTTT. The chain has TRBV28 and TRBJ1-5, with 9 bases that match TRBD1. The CDR3 extends over 16 amino acids. From germline, CDR1 is MDHEN and CDR2 SYDVKM. After removal of 7 bases from V and 6 bases from J, the junction contained 13 bases not matched to a gene.

This clone has a single count. The chain has TRBV11-2 and TRBJ1-5, with no clear D. This CDR3 comprises 14 residues. V was clipped by 1 base and J by 6 bases, with 10 bases between them. The germline V gene encodes CDR1 SGHAT and CDR2 FQNNGV. The CDR3 loop reads CASSLAAGGQPQHF. Here the CDR3 DNA reads TGTGCCAGCAGCTTAGCGGCGGGAGGTCAGCCCCAGCATTTT.

CDR3 DNA: TGTGCCAGCAGTGATACTTTGAGCTCCTACGAGCAGTACTTC. This codes for CASSDTLSSYEQYF. V and J are TRBV25-1 and TRBJ2-7; D unresolved. CDR3 length: 14 residues. The V gene lost 3 bases and the J gene lost 0 bases, with 9 bases spanning the gap. CDR1 and CDR2 (germline): MGHDK, SYGVNS.

This clone was counted a few times. The chain links TRBV7-8 to TRBJ2-7, with TRBD1 matching over 9 bases. V dropped 5 bases and J dropped 5; count of bases not matched to a gene: 7. The CDR3 consists of 14 residues. CDR1 and CDR2 from the germline V gene are SGHVS and FQNEAQ. The CDR3 DNA is TGTGCCAGCAGCCTCCGGGACAGGGCTCACGAGCAGTACTTC. This encodes CASSLRDRAHEQYF.

The rearrangement links TRBV2 to TRBJ1-2, with unresolved D. The CDR3 loop spans 13 amino acids. Germline V gene lookup returns CDR1 SNHLY and CDR2 FYNNEI. V lost 7 bases, J lost 3 bases, and 12 bases lay in between. For the CDR3, the DNA is TGTGCCAGCAACCCCCAGGCTTACTATGGCTACACCTTC. It codes for CASNPQAYYGYTF.

This clone has more than one count but fewer than ten. The V call is TRBV7-2, the J call TRBJ2-7; TRBD1 aligns across 7 bases. This CDR3 region has 13 residues. Germline CDR1 is SGHTA and CDR2 is FQGNSA. J lost 2 bases, V lost 8 bases, and 6 bases had no gene match. The chain's CDR3 is CASGRDRAYEQYF. The CDR3 nucleotides are TGTGCCAGCGGCCGAGACAGGGCCTACGAGCAGTACTTC.

CDR3 coding DNA: TGCAGCGTTGAGGCTAGCGGGAACCGGTTGGATACGCAGTATTTT. Residues: CSVEASGNRLDTQYF. The V call is TRBV29-1, the J call TRBJ2-3; 9 nucleotides align to TRBD2. CDR3 length: 15 amino acids. V was pared by 3 bases and J by 6 bases, with 10 bases of the junction left unmatched. From germline, CDR1 is SQVTM and CDR2 ANQGSEA.

This clone appeared once. The V and J genes are TRBV27 and TRBJ1-6; the D is unclear. Trimming took 6 bases from V and 7 from J, leaving 13 bases between them. CDR1 is MNHEY, CDR2 SMNVEV, per germline (reference sequence). There are 14 residues in the CDR3. The CDR3 region is CASSALQRNSPLHF. Written as DNA, the CDR3 is TGTGCCAGCAGCGCGTTACAGAGAAATTCACCCCTCCACTTT.

The J gene is TRBJ2-7, the V gene TRBV9; TRBD2 matches 11 bases. Germline CDR1 is SGDLS and CDR2 is YYNGEE. The CDR3 loop spans 15 amino acids. V shed 4 bases, J shed 3 bases, and the junction held 6 bases outside the gene matches. The CDR3 DNA follows: TGTGCCAGCAGCCCCCTAGCGGGAGGCGGCTACGAGCAGTACTTC. Translated: CASSPLAGGGYEQYF.

The rearrangement joins TRBV6-5 to TRBJ1-5; D is unclear. V gave up 4 bases and J gave up 3 bases, with 4 bases separating them. The CDR3 runs to 12 residues. From germline, CDR1 is MNHEY and CDR2 SVGAGI. CDR3 protein: CASSLHNQPQHF. In nucleotides, the CDR3 is TGTGCCAGCAGTTTACACAATCAGCCCCAGCATTTT.

The chain combines TRBV2 with TRBJ2-2; TRBD1 matches at 9 bases. This CDR3 has 13 residues. Germline trimming cut 6 bases from V and 8 bases from J; bases unmatched to any gene: 4. Germline V gene lookup returns CDR1 SNHLY and CDR2 FYNNEI. CDR3 residues: CASRAQGAGELFF. The CDR3 DNA follows: TGTGCCAGCAGGGCACAGGGGGCTGGGGAGCTGTTTTTT.

This chain uses TRBV18 with TRBJ2-7, with TRBD2 identical over 7 bases. J lost 2 bases, V lost 5 bases, and 9 bases had no gene match. There are 15 residues in the CDR3. Per germline, CDR1 KGHSH and CDR2 LQKENI. CDR3 loop: CASSKSGTNTYEQYF. The CDR3 DNA is TGTGCCAGCTCAAAGTCGGGGACTAACACCTACGAGCAGTACTTC.